Listed below are T cell receptor beta chains from one sample, sequenced in a study of post-analysis software for immune sequencing data. TCRdb re-derived calls from the PCR reads in MiXCR, one entry per CDR3 protein. The sample lists about 260,000 distinct CDR3 sequences, 36% occurring once. Sequencing was done on a sample of blood. The receptors shown here come from a girl under 18 with multiple sclerosis. Each CDR3 is given with its conserved first and last residue. D genes are given only for firm matches. Clone size, where shown, is once, few, many, or a class for clones that have expanded.

>NA|TRBD1|TRBJ2-5|TRBV6-6
CVNSYSGQGFRETQYF
TGTGTCAACAGTTATAGCGGACAGGGGTTCAGGGAGACCCAGTACTTC
>many|NA|TRBJ2-6|TRBV12-3/TRBV12-4
CASSPLGGSGANVLTF
TGTGCCAGCAGCCCATTAGGGGGTTCTGGGGCCAACGTCCTGACTTTC
>many|NA|TRBJ2-2|TRBV29-1
CSAGDRYTGELFF
TGCAGCGCGGGGGACCGATACACCGGGGAGCTGTTTTTT
>many|NA|TRBJ1-2|TRBV2
CASSEAAPNGYTF
TGTGCCAGCAGTGAAGCTGCCCCCAATGGCTACACCTTC
>NA|NA|TRBJ1-1|TRBV29-1
CSAGTVNTEAFF
TGCAGCGCGGGGACTGTGAACACTGAAGCTTTCTTT
>many|TRBD1|TRBJ1-3|TRBV7-2
CASSLDRAVSGNTIYF
TGTGCCAGCAGTTTGGACAGGGCCGTCTCTGGAAACACCATATATTTT
>few|NA|TRBJ2-7|TRBV6-1
CASSDLGEQYF
TGTGCCAGCAGTGACCTAGGCGAGCAGTACTTC
>many|TRBD2|TRBJ2-1|TRBV6-1
CASSERSGGANEQFF
TGTGCCAGCAGTGAAAGAAGCGGGGGGGCCAATGAGCAGTTCTTC
>NA|TRBD1|TRBJ2-5|TRBV4-2
CASSQSQGEETQYF
TGTGCCAGCAGCCAAAGTCAGGGGGAGGAGACCCAGTACTTC
>NA|NA|TRBJ1-5|TRBV19
CASSVRDSNQPQHF
TGTGCCAGTAGTGTCCGGGACAGCAATCAGCCCCAGCATTTT
>NA|TRBD1|TRBJ2-2|TRBV4-1
CASSQDTGQGAIGGELFF
TGCGCCAGCAGCCAAGACACGGGACAGGGGGCAATTGGCGGGGAGCTGTTTTTT
>once|NA|TRBJ2-5|TRBV20-1
CSARSPAGNQETQYF
TGCAGTGCTCGATCCCCGGCGGGGAACCAAGAGACCCAGTACTTC
>NA|NA|TRBJ2-1|TRBV28
CASSVDNNEQFF
TGTGCCAGCAGTGTGGACAACAATGAGCAGTTCTTC
>NA|NA|TRBJ1-5|TRBV19
CASSLDGGRGLNQPQHF
TGTGCCAGTAGCCTCGACGGGGGCAGGGGTCTTAATCAGCCCCAGCATTTT
>many|TRBD2|TRBJ2-3|TRBV7-9
CASSLVPAGGPDTQYF
TGTGCCAGCAGCTTAGTCCCAGCGGGGGGGCCGGATACGCAGTATTTT
>NA|TRBD2|TRBJ2-7|TRBV6-2/TRBV6-3
CASSPTLAGGNYEQYF
TGTGCCAGCAGTCCCACCTTAGCGGGAGGAAACTACGAGCAGTACTTC
>medium-sized|NA|TRBJ2-5|TRBV15
CATSIQETQYF
TGTGCCACCAGCATACAAGAGACCCAGTACTTC
>few|TRBD2|TRBJ2-3|TRBV20-1
CSASRGGGSTDTQYF
TGCAGTGCTAGCCGGGGCGGGGGAAGCACAGATACGCAGTATTTT
>NA|TRBD2|TRBJ2-5|TRBV7-2
CASSFYSGEQETQYF
TGTGCCAGCAGCTTTTACAGCGGGGAACAAGAGACCCAGTACTTC